This T cell receptor beta chain was sequenced for a study of T cells in Graves' hyperthyroidism and ophthalmopathy. The sample holds many counts of this clonotype. Stable disease denoted Graves' hyperthyroidism without ophthalmopathy progression within 18 months. Exclusion of patients followed from uncontrolled infection, other autoimmune disease, pregnancy or lactation. This CDR3 has 16 residues. V lost 4 bases and J lost 2, with 16 bases in between. Germline CDR1 is MNHEY and CDR2 is SMNVEV (reference sequence). Amplified TCR beta CDR3 regions came from RNA transcripts. The HTBI primer set was used in a first-round RT-PCR of the TCR CDR3. MiXCR, applied by TCRdb to the multiplex PCR reads, yields one record per CDR3 protein. The sample consists of more than 550,000 distinct CDR3 sequences, around 16% of them appearing once.

Source material: blood. V usage is TRBV27 and J usage is TRBJ2-3, with a tentative D call TRBD1 (5 bases). This TCR came from a man aged 50-60 years with Graves' hyperthyroidism. DNA of the CDR3: TGTGCCAGCAGTTGGGTTGGGGCACAGTACACAGATACGCAGTATTTT. It specifies CASSWVGAQYTDTQYF.